Each of the 15 T cell receptor beta chains below was sequenced from the same sample in a study of blood T cell repertoires in COVID-19. The table came from immunoSEQ multiplex PCR; TCRdb's copy has only in-frame clones and leaves some out. The repertoire holds roughly 99,000 clones, with 70% to 90% as singletons. The source material was peripheral blood. These receptors all stem from a man aged 40-50 years with active or convalescent COVID-19.

For the CDR3, the DNA is TGTGCCAGCAGCAAACTAGCGAATACGCAGTATTTT. It encodes CASSKLANTQYF. The rearrangement links TRBV14 to TRBJ2-3, with 7 positions matching TRBD2. Germline V gene data show CDR1 as SGHDN and CDR2 as FVKESK. J gave up 7 bases and V 5 bases, and 3 bases lay outside the gene matches. The CDR3 loop spans 12 amino acids.

The chain has TRBV9 and TRBJ1-1; 8 bases fit TRBD1. The germline V gene encodes CDR1 SGDLS and CDR2 YYNGEE. The CDR3 sequence is 15 residues long. V shed 4 bases and J 0 bases; nucleotides not matched to a gene: 5. CDR3: CASSPRTGMNTEAFF. As DNA, the CDR3 is TGTGCCAGCAGCCCCCGGACAGGGATGAACACTGAAGCTTTCTTT.

This clone was detected only a few times. This rearrangement joins TRBV7-9 to TRBJ2-2; 7 nucleotides match TRBD1. V lost 5 bases to trimming and J lost 2 bases; unmatched junction nucleotides: 8. This CDR3 has 16 amino acids. Germline V gene lookup returns CDR1 SEHNR and CDR2 FQNEAQ (reference sequence). CDR3 in amino acids: CASSPPVGGNTGELFF. The CDR3 bases are TGTGCCAGCAGCCCCCCTGTAGGGGGCAACACCGGGGAGCTGTTTTTT.

V usage is TRBV10-1 and J usage is TRBJ2-1; TRBD2 matches 7 bases. The CDR3 runs 14 residues. Trimming cost V 3 bases and J 5 bases; bases outside gene matches: 4. Germline V lookup: CDR1 WNHNN, CDR2 SYGVQD (reference sequence). The CDR3 nucleotides read TGCGCCAGCAGTGACCAGCGGGGACACAATGAGCAGTTCTTC. It codes for CASSDQRGHNEQFF.

The rearrangement links TRBV7-2 to TRBJ2-3, with 13 bases lining up with TRBD2. CDR1 SGHTA and CDR2 FQGNSA come from the germline V gene. V lost 5 bases, J lost 2 bases, and 7 bases stayed unmatched. CDR3 length equals 17 residues. In DNA form, the CDR3 reads TGTGCCAGCAGCACCAGGGGACTAGCGGGAAACACAGATACGCAGTATTTT. It is translated as CASSTRGLAGNTDTQYF.

The chain recombines TRBV5-1 with TRBJ2-2; D gene uncertain. V was clipped by 4 bases and J by 0 bases, with 16 bases between them. Germline V lookup: CDR1 SGHRS, CDR2 YFSETQ. The CDR3 spans 17 residues. CDR3 nucleotide sequence: TGCGCCAGCAGCCTGACTTTAGGCCTAGCGAACACCGGGGAGCTGTTTTTT. Translated: CASSLTLGLANTGELFF.

The CDR3 sequence is CASGSQGTGELFF. CDR3 nucleotides: TGTGCTAGTGGTTCGCAGGGAACCGGGGAGCTGTTTTTT. The rearrangement links TRBV12-5 to TRBJ2-2; perhaps TRBD1 as D (5 bases). With 4 bases removed from V and 5 bases from J, the gap between germline ends came to 8 bases. The CDR3 totals 13 residues. Germline-derived CDR1 and CDR2 are LGHNT and FRNRAP.

The chain employs TRBV3-1 (or the pseudogene TRBV3-2) and TRBJ1-4; a weak D match, TRBD1 (5 bases). The germline V gene encodes CDR1 LGHDT and CDR2 YNNKEL (reference sequence). V was shortened by 0 bases and J by 8 bases, with 10 bases between the two germline ends. The CDR3 loop spans 14 amino acids. CDR3 region: CASSQDGGAEKLFF. Written as DNA, the CDR3 is TGTGCCAGCAGCCAAGATGGAGGGGCCGAAAAACTGTTTTTT.

The rearrangement joins TRBV11-2 to TRBJ2-1, with no clear D. Trimming took 5 bases from V and 5 from J, leaving 16 bases between them. This CDR3 comprises 15 residues. Germline-derived CDR1 and CDR2 are SGHAT and FQNNGV. The CDR3 DNA sequence: TGTGCCAGCAGCCTATTACTACCCCCCGACAATGAGCAGTTCTTC. As protein: CASSLLLPPDNEQFF.

V and J are TRBV21-1 and TRBJ1-5; the D segment call TRBD1 is taken from the table without a DNA check. TRBV21-1 is labeled a pseudogene. The CDR3 spans 15 residues. Here the CDR3 DNA reads TGTGCCAGCAGCCGCCAGGGGCCAAGGGGTCAGCCCCAGCATTTT. Encoded protein: CASSRQGPRGQPQHF.

The J gene is TRBJ2-5, the V gene TRBV11-3; D is possibly TRBD1 (8 bases). Germline CDR1 is SGHNT and CDR2 is YENEEA. The CDR3 is 17 amino acids. V was pared by 2 bases and J by 3 bases, with 19 bases between. CDR3 loop: CASSLWTDTGGEETQYF. CDR3 nucleotide sequence: TGTGCCAGCAGCTTATGGACCGATACAGGGGGGGAAGAGACCCAGTACTTC.

V gene TRBV28 combines with J gene TRBJ2-7; D is perhaps TRBD2 (5 bases). CDR1 and CDR2 from the germline V gene are MDHEN and SYDVKM. The CDR3 sequence is 16 residues long. The V gene lost 1 base and the J gene lost 1 base, with 14 bases spanning the gap. The CDR3 sequence is CASSLSADFTSYEQYF. DNA of the CDR3: TGTGCCAGCAGTTTATCCGCGGACTTCACATCCTACGAGCAGTACTTC.

The V call is TRBV7-3, the J call TRBJ2-1; 11 bases align to TRBD2. The V gene end was trimmed by 3 bases and the J gene end by 5 bases; junction bases not matched to a gene: 12. Germline CDR1 reads SGHTA; CDR2 reads FQGTGA. The CDR3 length is 18 residues. CDR3 DNA sequence: TGTGCCAGCAGCTTGGGTGGATTTCTAGCGGGAGGTCACAATGAGCAGTTCTTC. Translation: CASSLGGFLAGGHNEQFF.

This chain connects TRBV5-3 to TRBJ1-2, with a weak D call TRBD1 (5 bases). TRBV5-3 is recorded as an ORF, its role being uncertain. Deletions cut 10 bases from V and 8 bases from J, with 18 bases between. This CDR3 spans 12 amino acids. In nucleotides, the CDR3 is TGTGCCCCAATTCCTGGGGGGGGAGGCTACACCTTC. It is translated as CAPIPGGGGYTF.

The rearrangement joins TRBV10-3 to TRBJ2-3, with 9 bases fitting TRBD2. The CDR3 has 16 amino acids. Germline lookup yields CDR1 ENHRY and CDR2 SYGVKD. The junction had 8 bases not matched to a gene; V was cut back by 5 bases and J by 2 bases. In nucleotides, the CDR3 is TGTGCCATCAGTCCCGGACTAGCGCGCTACACAGATACGCAGTATTTT. This gives the protein CAISPGLARYTDTQYF.